Shown below are 10 T cell receptor beta chains from a single sample sequenced in a study of regulatory dendritic cells for organ transplantation. Produced via immunoSEQ multiplex PCR; TCRdb's table is partial and in-frame only. The data show 30,000 to 45,000 clones, with about 93% seen just once and approximately 0.11% held by the top ten. Specimen: naive CD8+ T cells from blood. Documented subset: CD45RA+ naive T cells. These receptors all stem from a human donor in good health.

This chain links TRBV9 with TRBJ2-5; TRBD1 matches at 7 bases. The CDR3 contains 19 residues. CDR1 is SGDLS and CDR2 is YYNGEE in the germline V gene. The V gene end was trimmed by 6 bases and the J gene end by 0 bases; junction bases not matched to a gene: 20. CDR3 DNA: TGTGCCAGCAACCCCGGGTTGCAAATGGGACAGTTTAACCAAGAGACCCAGTACTTC. Its translation: CASNPGLQMGQFNQETQYF.

The V call is TRBV27, the J call TRBJ1-2; D gene ambiguous. V gave up 5 bases and J gave up 8 bases, with 15 bases separating them. The CDR3 is made up of 13 amino acids. Germline V gene data show CDR1 as MNHEY and CDR2 as SMNVEV (reference sequence). The DNA of the CDR3 is TGTGCCAGCAGTGCCGGGTCCTCGGGGGGCTACACCTTC. This encodes CASSAGSSGGYTF.

This chain links TRBV6-6 with TRBJ2-7; 8 bases line up with TRBD1. CDR1 is MNHNY and CDR2 is SVGAGI in the germline V gene (reference sequence). The CDR3 length is 15 residues. Trimming took 4 bases from V and 3 from J; bases not matched to a gene: 8. For the CDR3, the DNA is TGTGCCAGCAGTTCCCTGGACAGGGAGGACTACGAGCAGTACTTC. Translated: CASSSLDREDYEQYF.

The V gene is TRBV27, the J gene TRBJ1-2; 7 bases fit TRBD1. Germline V gene data show CDR1 as MNHEY and CDR2 as SMNVEV (reference sequence). Trimming removed 3 bases from V and 6 bases from J; junction bases left unmatched: 10. The CDR3 is made up of 15 amino acids. The CDR3 loop is CASSFRKGASDGYTF. CDR3 DNA: TGTGCCAGCAGTTTTCGAAAGGGGGCCTCCGATGGCTACACCTTC.

This chain links TRBV28 with TRBJ1-4; TRBD1 matches 7 bases. J gave up 4 bases and V 5 bases, and 13 bases lay outside the gene matches. The CDR3 extends over 17 amino acids. Germline V gene data show CDR1 as MDHEN and CDR2 as SYDVKM. For the CDR3, the DNA is TGTGCCAGCAGTAGACAGGGAGGCGGGGTGGATAATGAAAAACTGTTTTTT. Translating it yields CASSRQGGGVDNEKLFF.

This clone was counted a single time. The CDR3 is CASSGRQGAVTGELFF. The CDR3 DNA is TGTGCCAGCAGCGGCAGACAGGGGGCGGTGACCGGGGAGCTGTTTTTT. The V and J genes are TRBV7-9 and TRBJ2-2; 10 positions match TRBD1. The CDR3 contains 16 residues. The V segment lost 5 bases and the J segment 5 bases; nucleotides outside the gene matches: 8. Per germline, CDR1 SEHNR and CDR2 FQNEAQ (reference sequence).

This clone came up once. The chain carries TRBV19 and TRBJ2-7, with TRBD1 matching 8 bases. The CDR3 consists of 15 residues. With V trimmed by 5 bases and J by 3 bases, 9 bases remained unmatched. CDR1 is LNHDA and CDR2 is SQIVND in the germline V gene (reference sequence). The CDR3 spells CASSAYSGTGYEQYF. The CDR3 DNA sequence: TGTGCCAGTAGTGCCTACTCAGGGACAGGCTACGAGCAGTACTTC. Full variable domain (missing parts from reference TRBV19 and TRBJ2-7): DGGITQSPKYLFRKEGQNVTLSCEQNLNHDAMYWYRQDPGQGLRLIYYSQIVNDFQKGDIAEGYSVSREKKESFPLTVTSAQKNPTAFYLCASSAYSGTGYEQYFGPGTRLTVT.

This chain uses TRBV29-1 with TRBJ2-1, with a possible D match to TRBD2 (6 bases). In germline, CDR1 is SQVTM, CDR2 ANQGSEA. The CDR3 has 15 residues. V was clipped by 0 bases and J by 9 bases, with 18 bases between them. CDR3 in amino acids: CSVEDKSGGGSEQFF. As DNA, the CDR3 is TGCAGCGTTGAAGATAAGTCGGGTGGAGGGAGTGAGCAGTTCTTC.

V and J are TRBV27 and TRBJ1-5, with D hard to call. CDR3 length: 14 amino acids. CDR1 MNHEY and CDR2 SMNVEV come from the germline V gene (reference sequence). Trimming removed 3 bases at V and 6 bases at J, with 12 bases between. The chain's CDR3 is CASSLARGVQPQHF. Here the CDR3 DNA reads TGTGCCAGCAGTTTGGCCCGGGGAGTTCAGCCCCAGCATTTT.

This chain uses TRBV6-1 with TRBJ2-7; TRBD1 matches 7 bases. The germline V gene has CDR1 MNHNS and CDR2 SASEGT. V lost 1 base, J lost 1 base, and 4 bases stayed unmatched. The CDR3 covers 15 residues. DNA of the CDR3: TGTGCCAGCAGTGAAGAGACAGGGATGTCCTACGAGCAGTACTTC. Its translation is CASSEETGMSYEQYF.